This TCR beta chain was sequenced in a study of graft-versus-host responses after intestinal transplantation. Study conclusions and caveats: Some GvH clones appeared in ileal mucosa or blood before recipient bone marrow. When patients had graft-donor T cell macrochimerism, their allografts held high graft-versus-host to host-versus-graft clonal ratios. Circulating GvH clone levels at their peak were associated with HvG declines (early post-transplant).

The repertoire was sequenced with immunoSEQ multiplex PCR; TCRdb's copy has only in-frame clones and lacks some. The sample contains about 120,000 clones, around 93% of which appear only once. The V segment lost 2 bases and the J segment 2 bases; nucleotides outside the gene matches: 3. CDR1 is MGHRA and CDR2 is YSYEKL in the germline V gene. This CDR3 has 16 amino acids. About this clone: As yet, its antigen is unknown.

Sample: unstimulated CD4+ T cells sorted from spleen or lymph node cells, taken before intestinal transplant. The TCR originated in a human donor who received an intestinal transplant. The chain recombines TRBV4-1 with TRBJ2-5; TRBD2 matches at 12 bases. CDR3 DNA: TGCGCCAGCAGCCAATGGCTAGCGGGAGGGCAAGAGACCCAGTACTTC. Amino acids: CASSQWLAGGQETQYF.